This TCR beta chain was sequenced in a study of cytotoxic CD8 clonotypes in ibrutinib-treated CLL. Study observations and caveats: Ibrutinib response saw clonality rise, and progression saw it return toward baseline.

In regard to this clone: The antigen remains unidentified.

The germline gives CDR1 SGHVS, CDR2 FQNEAQ. Trimming removed 2 bases from V and 8 bases from J, with 12 bases in between. This CDR3 comprises 13 residues. Investigators sought sequencing depths of between 1 in 200,000 and 1 in 1 million T cells. Only in-frame clones appear in the TCRdb table, and some are missing; sequencing was by immunoSEQ multiplex PCR. The sample comprises 40,000 or so clones, about 70% of which are singletons, and about 9.5% rests with the top ten. The sample was PBMCs, taken at disease progression, from a patient treated with ibrutinib. The origin of this receptor is a human donor with chronic lymphocytic leukemia. The rearrangement links TRBV7-8 to TRBJ1-2; D ambiguous. CDR3 protein: CASSLLSSWGYTF. The CDR3 DNA sequence: TGTGCCAGCAGCTTATTGAGTAGTTGGGGCTACACCTTC.